This TCR beta chain comes out of a study of read filtering for tumor transcriptome and immune sequencing. From roughly 400 ng of RNA, a library with molecular barcoded alpha/delta and beta/gamma adaptors was made. TCRdb reprocessed the reads with MiXCR, giving one entry per CDR3 protein. This sample yields 35,000 to 40,000 distinct CDR3 sequences, of which roughly 13% are seen a single time; around 37% belongs to the top ten. This clonotype appeared many times. Trimming at V came to 3 bases and at J to 4 bases, leaving 6 bases not matched to a gene. The CDR3 runs to 14 residues. Germline V gene lookup returns CDR1 DFQATT and CDR2 SNEGSKA (reference sequence).

The TCR comes from a donor at least 40 years old with multiple myeloma. The material sequenced was a population of CD138-negative cells sorted from bone marrow. The chain uses TRBV20-1 and TRBJ2-1; 7 bases map to TRBD2. Here the CDR3 reads CSARQREGYNEQFF. The CDR3, as DNA: TGCAGTGCTAGGCAGCGGGAAGGGTACAATGAGCAGTTCTTC.